This TCR beta chain appears in the sequencing data of a study of blood T cell repertoires in COVID-19. The germline CDR1 and CDR2 sequences are SGDLS and YYNGEE. This CDR3 region has 14 residues. J lost 4 bases, V lost 3 bases, and 6 bases had no gene match. Sequenced by immunoSEQ multiplex PCR; TCRdb stores in-frame clones only, minus some. The sample lists approximately 73,000 clones, around nine tenths seen once, with 1.9% in the top ten. Sequenced material: peripheral blood. J is TRBJ1-2 and V is TRBV9; TRBD1 matches at 7 bases. This receptor was taken from a woman aged 55-69 years with acute or convalescent COVID-19. The CDR3 nucleotides read TGTGCCAGCAGCGCCGAGGGGGCTGGCTATGGCTACACCTTC. Encoded protein: CASSAEGAGYGYTF.